The sequence of this T cell receptor (beta chain) was determined in a study of control samples from healthy donors and cancer patients. TCRdb's copy holds only in-frame clones and misses some; the assay was immunoSEQ multiplex PCR. This table holds around 170,000 clones, 90% found once. The CDR3 is made up of 14 amino acids. The ends were cut back, 1 base at V and 6 bases at J, with 11 bases in the middle. Germline assignment: CDR1 SEHNR and CDR2 FQNEAQ (reference sequence). This receptor was identified in a woman between 50 and 59 years old in good health. The gene calls are TRBV7-9 and TRBJ2-3; D gene uncertain. What was sequenced was blood. As DNA, the CDR3 is TGTGCCAGCAGCTTAGGGTCTGTTAGGGATACGCAGTATTTT. Its translation is CASSLGSVRDTQYF.